What follows describes a single T cell receptor beta chain. The antigen remains unidentified. Measured with immunoSEQ multiplex PCR; TCRdb has only the in-frame clones, and not every one. The data hold about 74,000 clones, with less than 95% observed a single time. This CDR3 has 14 residues. V shed 10 bases and J 0 bases; nucleotides not matched to a gene: 4. The germline V gene has CDR1 SNHLY and CDR2 FYNNEI. These data originate in a study of cytomegalovirus exposure and HLA in healthy donors. Study results and limitations: In vitro testing confirmed three CMV-associated chains as specific for CMV antigens. Diagnosis of cytomegalovirus status made by the classifier reportedly showed high specificity and sensitivity. The study labeled around 160 TCR beta chains cytomegalovirus-associated.

The sequencing sample was made of PBMCs. This clonotype was sampled from a woman aged 18-29 years in good health and CMV-seropositive. V usage is TRBV2 and J usage is TRBJ2-2; TRBD1 agrees at 8 bases. In DNA form, the CDR3 reads TGTGCCAAGTCAGGGGGCTCGAACACCGGGGAGCTGTTTTTT. This encodes CAKSGGSNTGELFF.